The rows below give T cell receptor beta chains drawn from one sample of a study of cytomegalovirus exposure and HLA in healthy donors. The data were produced by immunoSEQ multiplex PCR, yet TCRdb's version contains in-frame clones alone and is incomplete. The table records 200,000 or so clones, 70% to 90% of them present only once. The sample comprised PBMCs. These receptor sequences come from a woman younger than 35 in good health and CMV-seropositive. The CDR3 runs from the conserved cysteine through the conserved F or W. The D gene is left open where the match is weak. Rows give clone size only sometimes, using once, few, many, or a class for an expanded clone.

D,J,V,size,DNA,CDR3
.,TRBJ2-7,TRBV10-2,.,TGCGCCAGCAGTGACAGTATCCTTACCTACGAGCAGTACTTC,CASSDSILTYEQYF
TRBD1,TRBJ2-2,TRBV2,few,TGTGCCAGCCAGACAGGGTGGGACACCGGGGAGCTGTTTTTT,CASQTGWDTGELFF
.,TRBJ1-2,TRBV4-1,.,TGCGCCAGCAGCCACTCTCATGGTACTTTCTATGGCTACACCTTC,CASSHSHGTFYGYTF
.,TRBJ2-5,TRBV14,.,TGTGCCAGCAGCCAAATAACGGGACACCGAGTCCAAGAGACCCAGTACTTC,CASSQITGHRVQETQYF
TRBD2,TRBJ2-5,TRBV25-1,.,TGTGCCAGCAGTGAATCCGGGGGGGGGCAAGAGACCCAGTACTTC,CASSESGGGQETQYF
.,TRBJ1-2,TRBV5-6,.,TGTGCCAGCAGCTTGACGGCCGGACGGGGCTATGGCTACACCTTC,CASSLTAGRGYGYTF
TRBD1,TRBJ1-5,TRBV18,.,TGTGCCAGCTCACCGGGACAGGGAAACAATCAGCCCCAGCATTTT,CASSPGQGNNQPQHF
TRBD1,TRBJ1-5,TRBV7-8,.,TGTGCCAGCAGCCAACGTTTCTCACGATCTAACAGGGGTATAGGCAATCAGCCCCAGCATTTT,CASSQRFSRSNRGIGNQPQHF
.,TRBJ1-2,TRBV9,.,TGTGCCAGCAGCCCCCGGGGAGGGGGAGTGGATGGCTACACCTTC,CASSPRGGGVDGYTF
.,TRBJ2-5,TRBV7-3,.,TGTGCCAGCAGCCGGGGACATCAAGAGACCCAGTACTTC,CASSRGHQETQYF
TRBD1,TRBJ2-3,TRBV7-8,.,TGTGCCAGCAGCCCGACAGGGGCGAGCACAGATACGCAGTATTTT,CASSPTGASTDTQYF
.,TRBJ1-2,TRBV5-6,.,TGTGCCAGCAGCGACGCTGGCGGGAACTATGGCTACACCTTC,CASSDAGGNYGYTF
TRBD1,TRBJ1-4,TRBV6-5,.,TGTGCCAGCAGTTACTCGATCGGGACAGGGGGAGAAAAACTGTTTTTT,CASSYSIGTGGEKLFF